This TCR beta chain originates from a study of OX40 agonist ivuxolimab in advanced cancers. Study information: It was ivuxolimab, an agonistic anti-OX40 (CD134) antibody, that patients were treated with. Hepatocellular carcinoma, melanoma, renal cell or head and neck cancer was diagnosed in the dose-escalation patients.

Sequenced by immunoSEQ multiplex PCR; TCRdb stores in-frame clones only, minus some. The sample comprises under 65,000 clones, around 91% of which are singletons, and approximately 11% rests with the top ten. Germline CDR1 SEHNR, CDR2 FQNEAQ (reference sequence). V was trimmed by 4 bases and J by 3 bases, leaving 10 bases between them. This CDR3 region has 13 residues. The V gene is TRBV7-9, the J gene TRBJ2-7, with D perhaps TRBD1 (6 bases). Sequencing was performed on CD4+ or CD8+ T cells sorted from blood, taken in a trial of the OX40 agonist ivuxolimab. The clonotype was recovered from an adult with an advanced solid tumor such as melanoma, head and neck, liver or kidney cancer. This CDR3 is CASSYGQNYEQYF. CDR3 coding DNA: TGTGCCAGCAGCTACGGACAGAACTACGAGCAGTACTTC.